These T cell receptor beta chains were read from a single sample in a study of beta chain features in type 1 diabetes. Using immunoSEQ multiplex PCR, the repertoire was profiled, and TCRdb retains in-frame clones only, with some absent. Of more than 120,000 clones in the sample, about 13% were seen once. The specimen sequenced was central memory CD4+ T cells from blood. Receptors originate from a man aged 18 to 29 with type 1 diabetes. CDR3s include the opening cysteine and the closing phenylalanine or tryptophan. D genes are given only for firm matches. Rows may omit the clone size; those that give it use once, few, many or a size class.

CDR3 protein: CASSPFEGFLETQYF
CDR3 DNA: TGTGCCAGCTCACCTTTTGAGGGGTTTTTGGAGACCCAGTACTTC
D gene: NA
clone size: many
J gene: TRBJ2-5
V gene: TRBV18

CDR3 protein: CASSLARSTNTGELFF
CDR3 DNA: TGTGCCAGCAGCTTAGCGCGCAGTACGAACACCGGGGAGCTGTTTTTT
D gene: NA
clone size: NA
J gene: TRBJ2-2
V gene: TRBV7-9

CDR3 protein: CASSIFRSSGNQPQHF
CDR3 DNA: TGTGCCAGCAGCATATTCAGGTCCTCGGGCAATCAGCCCCAGCATTTT
D gene: NA
clone size: few
J gene: TRBJ1-5
V gene: TRBV7-2

CDR3 protein: CASSPLVSGNTIYF
CDR3 DNA: TGTGCCAGCAGTCCTCTGGTCTCTGGAAACACCATATATTTT
D gene: NA
clone size: few
J gene: TRBJ1-3
V gene: TRBV28

CDR3 protein: CASSEGQGIGETQYF
CDR3 DNA: TGTGCCAGCAGCGAAGGACAGGGGATAGGAGAGACCCAGTACTTC
D gene: TRBD1
clone size: NA
J gene: TRBJ2-5
V gene: TRBV5-4

CDR3 protein: CASSAGTASGNTIYF
CDR3 DNA: TGTGCCAGCAGCGCTGGGACAGCCTCTGGAAACACCATATATTTT
D gene: TRBD1
clone size: NA
J gene: TRBJ1-3
V gene: TRBV28

CDR3 protein: CASSLTGGGETEAFF
CDR3 DNA: TGTGCCAGCAGCCTGACAGGGGGTGGTGAAACTGAAGCTTTCTTT
D gene: TRBD1
clone size: NA
J gene: TRBJ1-1
V gene: TRBV6-6

CDR3 protein: CASSPKGTGASSYEQYF
CDR3 DNA: TGCGCCAGCAGCCCAAAGGGAACGGGGGCCAGCTCCTACGAGCAGTACTTC
D gene: NA
clone size: NA
J gene: TRBJ2-7
V gene: TRBV4-1

CDR3 protein: CASSPSSGGGQETQYF
CDR3 DNA: TGTGCCAGCAGCCCCTCTAGCGGGGGAGGTCAAGAGACCCAGTACTTC
D gene: TRBD2
clone size: few
J gene: TRBJ2-5
V gene: TRBV4-2

CDR3 protein: CASSALAGEETQYF
CDR3 DNA: TGTGCCAGCAGTGCACTAGCGGGGGAGGAGACCCAGTACTTC
D gene: TRBD2
clone size: few
J gene: TRBJ2-5
V gene: TRBV2

CDR3 protein: CASSLGSGKNTEAFF
CDR3 DNA: TGTGCCAGCAGTTTAGGCTCGGGAAAGAACACTGAAGCTTTCTTT
D gene: NA
clone size: many
J gene: TRBJ1-1
V gene: TRBV28

CDR3 protein: CAWSADRLEETQYF
CDR3 DNA: TGTGCCTGGAGTGCCGATCGATTGGAGGAGACCCAGTACTTC
D gene: NA
clone size: few
J gene: TRBJ2-5
V gene: TRBV30

CDR3 protein: CASSVTDGSQHF
CDR3 DNA: TGTGCCAGCAGTGTGACAGATGGATCCCAGCATTTT
D gene: NA
clone size: few
J gene: TRBJ1-5
V gene: TRBV2

CDR3 protein: CASSPGTGLSYEQYF
CDR3 DNA: TGTGCCAGCTCCCCCGGGACAGGCCTCTCCTACGAGCAGTACTTC
D gene: TRBD1
clone size: NA
J gene: TRBJ2-7
V gene: TRBV6-6

CDR3 protein: CASSLTQSYEQYF
CDR3 DNA: TGTGCCAGCAGCTTAACACAGAGCTACGAGCAGTACTTC
D gene: NA
clone size: many
J gene: TRBJ2-7
V gene: TRBV11-3

CDR3 protein: CASSLVIAGVDTQYF
CDR3 DNA: TGTGCCAGCAGCTTAGTGATAGCGGGGGTAGATACGCAGTATTTT
D gene: TRBD2
clone size: few
J gene: TRBJ2-3
V gene: TRBV7-2

CDR3 protein: CARTSQGQGNLSPLHF
CDR3 DNA: TGTGCCAGGACATCCCAGGGACAGGGGAATTTGTCACCCCTCCACTTT
D gene: TRBD1
clone size: NA
J gene: TRBJ1-6
V gene: TRBV30

CDR3 protein: CAWSFGTRDVAFF
CDR3 DNA: TGTGCCTGGAGTTTCGGGACCCGGGACGTTGCTTTCTTT
D gene: NA
clone size: few
J gene: TRBJ1-1
V gene: TRBV30

CDR3 protein: CASSAGLASTDTQYF
CDR3 DNA: TGTGCCAGCAGCGCGGGACTAGCTAGCACAGATACGCAGTATTTT
D gene: TRBD2
clone size: NA
J gene: TRBJ2-3
V gene: TRBV7-6

CDR3 protein: CASGLGGHQETQYF
CDR3 DNA: TGTGCCAGCGGGCTCGGAGGGCACCAAGAGACCCAGTACTTC
D gene: NA
clone size: NA
J gene: TRBJ2-5
V gene: TRBV28

CDR3 protein: CASSLEQFSYEQYF
CDR3 DNA: TGTGCCAGCAGCTTAGAACAGTTTTCCTACGAGCAGTACTTC
D gene: NA
clone size: NA
J gene: TRBJ2-7
V gene: TRBV7-6

CDR3 protein: CASSLTAPEAGTDTQYF
CDR3 DNA: TGTGCCAGCAGCTTAACGGCCCCGGAGGCAGGCACAGATACGCAGTATTTT
D gene: NA
clone size: NA
J gene: TRBJ2-3
V gene: TRBV7-3

CDR3 protein: CASSLVGNGYTF
CDR3 DNA: TGTGCCAGCAGTTTAGTGGGGAATGGCTACACCTTC
D gene: NA
clone size: NA
J gene: TRBJ1-2
V gene: TRBV28

CDR3 protein: CASSPLDRGRVETQYF
CDR3 DNA: TGCGCCAGCAGCCCACTTGACAGGGGGCGCGTAGAGACCCAGTACTTC
D gene: TRBD1
clone size: few
J gene: TRBJ2-5
V gene: TRBV5-1

CDR3 protein: CAISELRGSEEKLFF
CDR3 DNA: TGTGCCATCAGTGAGTTAAGGGGGAGTGAAGAAAAACTGTTTTTT
D gene: NA
clone size: NA
J gene: TRBJ1-4
V gene: TRBV10-3

CDR3 protein: CSVGEGLGTEAFF
CDR3 DNA: TGCAGCGTTGGGGAGGGGCTGGGCACTGAAGCTTTCTTT
D gene: NA
clone size: NA
J gene: TRBJ1-1
V gene: TRBV29-1

CDR3 protein: CASSYTTGEEQYF
CDR3 DNA: TGTGCCAGCAGTTACACGACAGGGGAAGAGCAGTACTTC
D gene: TRBD1
clone size: NA
J gene: TRBJ2-7
V gene: TRBV6-6

CDR3 protein: CASSRKANNSPLHF
CDR3 DNA: TGTGCCAGCAGTAGAAAGGCAAATAATTCACCCCTCCACTTT
D gene: NA
clone size: NA
J gene: TRBJ1-6
V gene: TRBV25-1

CDR3 protein: CASSLTGGRVEEQYF
CDR3 DNA: TGTGCCAGCAGCTTAACGGGAGGGAGGGTGGAAGAGCAGTACTTC
D gene: TRBD2
clone size: few
J gene: TRBJ2-7
V gene: TRBV7-2

CDR3 protein: CAITRDRENSPLHF
CDR3 DNA: TGTGCCATCACCAGGGACAGGGAGAATTCACCCCTCCACTTT
D gene: TRBD1
clone size: NA
J gene: TRBJ1-6
V gene: TRBV10-3

CDR3 protein: CSVEGDRGDTEAFF
CDR3 DNA: TGCAGCGTTGAAGGCGACAGGGGAGACACTGAAGCTTTCTTT
D gene: TRBD1
clone size: many
J gene: TRBJ1-1
V gene: TRBV29-1

CDR3 protein: CASNPGRANTEAFF
CDR3 DNA: TGTGCCAGCAACCCCGGACGGGCGAACACTGAAGCTTTCTTT
D gene: NA
clone size: NA
J gene: TRBJ1-1
V gene: TRBV2

CDR3 protein: CASSPGAGGNQPQHF
CDR3 DNA: TGTGCCAGCTCACCAGGGGCGGGAGGCAATCAGCCCCAGCATTTT
D gene: NA
clone size: NA
J gene: TRBJ1-5
V gene: TRBV18

CDR3 protein: CASSIGLGLSTSEQYF
CDR3 DNA: TGTGCCAGTAGTATAGGGTTAGGGCTATCGACCTCCGAGCAGTACTTC
D gene: NA
clone size: NA
J gene: TRBJ2-7
V gene: TRBV19

CDR3 protein: CASSELQGMGEAFF
CDR3 DNA: TGTGCCAGCAGTGAACTCCAGGGTATGGGTGAAGCTTTCTTT
D gene: NA
clone size: NA
J gene: TRBJ1-1
V gene: TRBV2

CDR3 protein: CAWSVGGTNYGYTF
CDR3 DNA: TGTGCCTGGAGTGTTGGGGGAACTAACTATGGCTACACCTTC
D gene: NA
clone size: few
J gene: TRBJ1-2
V gene: TRBV30

CDR3 protein: CASSSSDRDDQPQHF
CDR3 DNA: TGTGCCAGCAGTTCCTCGGACAGGGACGATCAGCCCCAGCATTTT
D gene: TRBD1
clone size: few
J gene: TRBJ1-5
V gene: TRBV28

CDR3 protein: CASSLGPFEDTEAFF
CDR3 DNA: TGCGCCAGCAGCTTGGGACCCTTCGAGGACACTGAAGCTTTCTTT
D gene: NA
clone size: few
J gene: TRBJ1-1
V gene: TRBV5-1

CDR3 protein: CASSPTSGGALQETQYF
CDR3 DNA: TGCGCCAGCAGCCCGACTAGCGGGGGGGCCCTTCAAGAGACCCAGTACTTC
D gene: TRBD2
clone size: NA
J gene: TRBJ2-5
V gene: TRBV4-1

CDR3 protein: CASGPSPSGANVLTF
CDR3 DNA: TGTGCCAGCGGCCCGTCCCCATCTGGGGCCAACGTCCTGACTTTC
D gene: NA
clone size: few
J gene: TRBJ2-6
V gene: TRBV28

CDR3 protein: CATTVNTEAFF
CDR3 DNA: TGTGCCACCACTGTGAACACTGAAGCTTTCTTT
D gene: NA
clone size: few
J gene: TRBJ1-1
V gene: TRBV28

CDR3 protein: CASSSGQGTDTQYF
CDR3 DNA: TGTGCCAGCAGCTCGGGACAGGGGACAGATACGCAGTATTTT
D gene: TRBD1
clone size: many
J gene: TRBJ2-3
V gene: TRBV7-9

CDR3 protein: CASSYGQGASYNEQFF
CDR3 DNA: TGCGCCAGCAGCTACGGACAGGGGGCTTCCTACAATGAGCAGTTCTTC
D gene: TRBD1
clone size: few
J gene: TRBJ2-1
V gene: TRBV5-1

CDR3 protein: CASSLAGEMRTEAFF
CDR3 DNA: TGCGCCAGCAGCTTGGCTGGGGAGATGCGGACTGAAGCTTTCTTT
D gene: NA
clone size: NA
J gene: TRBJ1-1
V gene: TRBV5-1

CDR3 protein: CASSENSGVGEAQHF
CDR3 DNA: TGCGCCAGCAGTGAAAACAGTGGCGTGGGTGAGGCCCAGCATTTT
D gene: NA
clone size: few
J gene: TRBJ1-5
V gene: TRBV10-2

CDR3 protein: CAPLGTASYEQYF
CDR3 DNA: TGTGCCCCCCTAGGGACAGCCTCCTACGAGCAGTACTTC
D gene: TRBD1
clone size: NA
J gene: TRBJ2-7
V gene: TRBV27

CDR3 protein: CASSSLAGVWADTQYF
CDR3 DNA: TGTGCCAGCAGCTCCCTTGCGGGGGTCTGGGCAGATACGCAGTATTTT
D gene: TRBD2
clone size: NA
J gene: TRBJ2-3
V gene: TRBV7-2

CDR3 protein: CASREGARYYGYTF
CDR3 DNA: TGTGCCAGCAGGGAAGGGGCGCGGTACTATGGCTACACCTTC
D gene: NA
clone size: NA
J gene: TRBJ1-2
V gene: TRBV6-5

CDR3 protein: CASSLVWDSIGQVVGEQYF
CDR3 DNA: TGTGCCAGCAGCTTAGTTTGGGACAGCATCGGTCAGGTGGTAGGCGAGCAGTACTTC
D gene: TRBD1
clone size: NA
J gene: TRBJ2-7
V gene: TRBV13

CDR3 protein: CAWRFRDRGYYGYTF
CDR3 DNA: TGTGCCTGGAGGTTCAGGGACAGGGGTTATTATGGCTACACCTTC
D gene: TRBD1
clone size: NA
J gene: TRBJ1-2
V gene: TRBV30